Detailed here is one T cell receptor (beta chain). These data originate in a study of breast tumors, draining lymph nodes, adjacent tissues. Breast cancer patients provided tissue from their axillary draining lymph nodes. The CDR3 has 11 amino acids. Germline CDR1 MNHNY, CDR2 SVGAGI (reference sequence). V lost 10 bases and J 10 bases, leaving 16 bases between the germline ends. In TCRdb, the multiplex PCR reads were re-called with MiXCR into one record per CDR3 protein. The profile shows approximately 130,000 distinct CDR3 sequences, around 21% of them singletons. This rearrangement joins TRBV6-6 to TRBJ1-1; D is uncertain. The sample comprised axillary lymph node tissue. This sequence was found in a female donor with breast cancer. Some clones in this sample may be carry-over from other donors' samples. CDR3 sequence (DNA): TGTGCCACCAGCCCGACCGCTTCAGCTTTCTTT. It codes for CATSPTASAFF.